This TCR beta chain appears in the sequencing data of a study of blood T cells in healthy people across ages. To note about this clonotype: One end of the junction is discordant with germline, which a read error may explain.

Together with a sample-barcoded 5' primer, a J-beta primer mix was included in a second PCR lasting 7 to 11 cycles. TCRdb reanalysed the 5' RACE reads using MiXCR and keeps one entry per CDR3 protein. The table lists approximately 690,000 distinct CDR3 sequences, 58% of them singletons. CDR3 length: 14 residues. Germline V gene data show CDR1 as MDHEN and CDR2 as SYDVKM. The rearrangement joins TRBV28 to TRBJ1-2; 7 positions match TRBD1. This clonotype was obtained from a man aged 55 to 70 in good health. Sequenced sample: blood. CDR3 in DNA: TGTGTCAGCAGTAGATTCCGGGACAGCTATGGCTACACCTTC. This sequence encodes CVSSRFRDSYGYTF.